This T cell receptor (beta chain) was profiled in a study of T cell responses to AZD1222 COVID-19 vaccine. Study-wide findings and caveats: The peak T cell response came first, and repertoires were sampled only after it. Donors were mostly white British, more females; clonal diversity possibly underestimated. Of spike-specific TCRs, nearly half reportedly target regions left unmutated in variants.

In the case of this clone: Its antigen is undetermined.

Repertoires were generated with immunoSEQ multiplex PCR, while TCRdb's copy carries only in-frame clones and drops some. The sample has more than 150,000 clones, around 94% seen once. Germline assignment: CDR1 GTSNPN and CDR2 SVGIG (reference sequence). The CDR3 covers 13 residues. V was shortened by 2 bases and J by 0 bases, with 7 bases between the two germline ends. This chain links TRBV30 with TRBJ1-2; D call uncertain. The sample here was peripheral blood, taken on day 0 of AZD1222 vaccination. The sequence was collected from an adult in good health. This CDR3 reads CAWSIQTNYGYTF. The CDR3 DNA follows: TGTGCCTGGAGTATCCAGACTAACTATGGCTACACCTTC.